This TCR beta chain is from a study of T cell changes during pregnancy in multiple sclerosis. The germline gives CDR1 LGHNA, CDR2 YNFKEQ. J lost 8 bases, V lost 4 bases, and 9 bases had no gene match. The CDR3 is 15 amino acids. Profiled with immunoSEQ multiplex PCR; TCRdb holds only in-frame clones, not every one. The sample holds approximately 30,000 clones, 90% seen once. The gene calls are TRBV4-2 and TRBJ2-3; 10 bases map to TRBD2. Here the sequenced sample was CD8+ T cells from peripheral blood mononuclear cells, taken before pregnancy. The TCR was taken from a female donor with multiple sclerosis, enrolled in a pregnancy study. The chain's CDR3 is CASSPNERGGGTQYF. CDR3 DNA: TGTGCCAGCAGCCCTAACGAGCGGGGGGGCGGTACGCAGTATTTT.